A selection of T cell receptor beta chains follows, all from one sample in a study of OX40 agonist ivuxolimab in advanced cancers. Data came from immunoSEQ multiplex PCR; TCRdb stores just in-frame clones and leaves some out. The table records 100,000 or so clones, 85% to 90% of them present only once. Sample: CD4+ or CD8+ T cells sorted from blood, taken in a trial of the OX40 agonist ivuxolimab. These receptors came from an adult with an advanced solid tumor such as melanoma, head and neck, liver or kidney cancer. Both conserved end residues are part of each CDR3. Fields, in order: J gene, D gene, V gene, clone size, CDR3 DNA, CDR3 protein. D genes are given only for firm matches. Size values are once, few and many counts, or a class for expanded clones, and some rows have none.

TRBJ2-3,TRBD1,TRBV5-4,.,TGTGCCAGCAGCCCGACAGGGTGGGGACATATGGGGGGCACAGATACGCAGTATTTT,CASSPTGWGHMGGTDTQYF
TRBJ2-5,.,TRBV7-7,.,TGTGCTAGCAGCCGACAGCCCGAGTATCAAGAGACCCAGTACTTC,CASSRQPEYQETQYF
TRBJ1-1,.,TRBV29-1,.,TGCAGCGTTGAAGATGGTCCGGGGTACGCTGAAGCTTTCTTT,CSVEDGPGYAEAFF
TRBJ1-2,.,TRBV4-3,.,TGCGCCAGCAGCCAGGAAATCAGGGAGAGCGGCTACACCTTC,CASSQEIRESGYTF
TRBJ1-1,TRBD1,TRBV7-9,.,TGTGCCAGCAGCCCCCGACAGGGACCAAACACTGAAGCTTTCTTT,CASSPRQGPNTEAFF
TRBJ1-1,.,TRBV5-1,.,TGCGCCAGCAGCTTGAAGGGGCCGACTGAAGCTTTCTTT,CASSLKGPTEAFF
TRBJ1-2,TRBD1,TRBV19,.,TGTGCCAGCCTCACAGGGGGGGCAGAAGGTGGACACGGCTACACCTTC,CASLTGGAEGGHGYTF
TRBJ1-5,.,TRBV19,.,TGTGCCAGTAGTATCCAGGTTTTTAGCAATCAGCCCCAGCATTTT,CASSIQVFSNQPQHF
TRBJ1-2,.,TRBV25-1,.,TGTGCCAGCAGTGATCTGGGGTTGAGCGATGGCTACACCTTC,CASSDLGLSDGYTF
TRBJ1-5,.,TRBV7-6,.,TGTGCCAGCAGCTTACAGAGCGGATTGAATCAGCCCCAGCATTTT,CASSLQSGLNQPQHF
TRBJ1-3,.,TRBV7-8,.,TGTGCCAGCAGCTTAGGCCCCAACTACAGGGCAGCTGGAAACACCATATATTTT,CASSLGPNYRAAGNTIYF
TRBJ1-1,.,TRBV7-7,.,TGTGCTAGCAGCTTAGCGGAGGGAACTGAAGCTTTCTTT,CASSLAEGTEAFF
TRBJ1-2,TRBD1,TRBV6-5,.,TGTGCCAGCAGTTACTCTGGACAGGGGTGGTATGGCTACACCTTC,CASSYSGQGWYGYTF
TRBJ2-2,TRBD1,TRBV6-5,.,TGTGCCAGCATCGACGGGACAGGTGACACCGGGGAGCTGTTTTTT,CASIDGTGDTGELFF
TRBJ2-5,TRBD1,TRBV7-3,.,TGTGCCAGCAGAATGGACAGGGGTTCGTGGACCCAGTACTTC,CASRMDRGSWTQYF
TRBJ1-5,.,TRBV9,.,TGTGCCAGCGGGGCTAGCAATCAGCCCCAGCATTTT,CASGASNQPQHF
TRBJ2-5,.,TRBV19,.,TGTGCCAGTAGTCCCTGGATGGGGGGAGAGACCCAGTACTTC,CASSPWMGGETQYF
TRBJ2-5,.,TRBV7-2,few,TGTGCCAGCAGCTTAGGTCTCAGGCGGGAGACCCAGTACTTC,CASSLGLRRETQYF
TRBJ2-3,.,TRBV7-3,.,TGTGCCAGCAGCTTGGGTCCGGCAGATACGCAGTATTTT,CASSLGPADTQYF
TRBJ2-1,.,TRBV7-3,.,TGTGCCAGCAGCTTAAGCGGGGCAGGGGGAAGGAATGAGCAGTTCTTC,CASSLSGAGGRNEQFF
TRBJ2-1,.,TRBV4-3,.,TGCGCCAGCAGCCAAGCCCTGAACCGAAACAATGAGCAGTTCTTC,CASSQALNRNNEQFF
TRBJ2-2,.,TRBV19,once,TGTGCCAGTAGTGCCGCAAGGGGCGCGGGCACCGGGGAGCTGTTTTTT,CASSAARGAGTGELFF
TRBJ2-2,.,TRBV30,.,TGTGCCTGGAGTGCGAGAGGGGGGACCGGGGAGCTGTTTTTT,CAWSARGGTGELFF
TRBJ1-5,.,TRBV7-2,.,TGTGCCAGCAGCTTACAGAAAAATCAGCCCCAGCATTTT,CASSLQKNQPQHF
TRBJ2-2,.,TRBV6-1,.,TGTGCCAGCAGTGCTAGGGTTACCGGGGAGCTGTTTTTT,CASSARVTGELFF
TRBJ1-5,.,TRBV5-6,.,TGTGCCAGCAGCTGGTCATATAGCAATCAGCCCCAGCATTTT,CASSWSYSNQPQHF
TRBJ1-5,TRBD1,TRBV4-1,.,TGCGCCAGCAGCCCGCCCCCAGATATAGACAGGGCCAGCAATCAGCCCCAGCATTTT,CASSPPPDIDRASNQPQHF
TRBJ2-6,.,TRBV4-2,.,TGTGCCAGCAGCCAAGAATCGGCGCTTCGGAGCTCTGGGGCCAACGTCCTGACTTTC,CASSQESALRSSGANVLTF
TRBJ2-2,.,TRBV9,.,TGTGCCAGCAGCGCGCCAGCGAACACCGGGGAGCTGTTTTTT,CASSAPANTGELFF